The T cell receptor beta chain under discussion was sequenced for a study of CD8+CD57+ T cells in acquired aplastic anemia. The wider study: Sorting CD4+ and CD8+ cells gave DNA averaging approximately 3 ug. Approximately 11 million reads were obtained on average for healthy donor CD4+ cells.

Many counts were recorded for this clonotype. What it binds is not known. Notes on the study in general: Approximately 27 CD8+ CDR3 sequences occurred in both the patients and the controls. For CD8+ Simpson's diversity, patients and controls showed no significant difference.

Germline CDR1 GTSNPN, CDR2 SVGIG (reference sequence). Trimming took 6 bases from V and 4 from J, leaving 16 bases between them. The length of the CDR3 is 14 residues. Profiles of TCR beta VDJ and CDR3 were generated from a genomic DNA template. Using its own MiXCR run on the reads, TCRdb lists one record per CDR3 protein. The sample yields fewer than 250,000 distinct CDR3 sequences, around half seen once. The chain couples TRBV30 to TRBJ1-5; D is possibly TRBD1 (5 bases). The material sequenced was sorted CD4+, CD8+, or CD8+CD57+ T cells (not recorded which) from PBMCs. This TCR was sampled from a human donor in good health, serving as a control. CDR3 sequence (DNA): TGTGCCTGCACAACAAGGGACTTTAATCAGCCCCAGCATTTT. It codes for CACTTRDFNQPQHF.